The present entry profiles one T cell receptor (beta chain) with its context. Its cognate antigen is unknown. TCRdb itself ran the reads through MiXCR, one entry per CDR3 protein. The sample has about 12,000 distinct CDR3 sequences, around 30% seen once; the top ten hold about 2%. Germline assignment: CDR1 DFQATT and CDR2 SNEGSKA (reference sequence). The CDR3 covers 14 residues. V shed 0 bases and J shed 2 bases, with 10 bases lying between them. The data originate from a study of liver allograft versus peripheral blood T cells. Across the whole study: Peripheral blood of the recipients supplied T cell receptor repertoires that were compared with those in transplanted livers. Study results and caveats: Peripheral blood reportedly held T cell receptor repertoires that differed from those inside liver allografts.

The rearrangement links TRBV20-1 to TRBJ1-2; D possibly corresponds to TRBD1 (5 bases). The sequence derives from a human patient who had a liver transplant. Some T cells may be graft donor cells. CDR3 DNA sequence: TGCAGTGCTAGAGAGGGGGGGAAGAACTATGGCTACACCTTC. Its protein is CSAREGGKNYGYTF.